This TCR beta chain was identified in a study of CD8 T cells in ankylosing spondylitis. Study conclusions and caveats: Within ankylosing spondylitis blood, a TCR beta motif made up of several highly homologous variants appeared to be characteristic. CD8+ cells made up the disease-linked clones, which were relatively rare in peripheral blood. Clones linked to disease were reported to show significant enrichment in matched ankylosing spondylitis synovial fluid.

Quantitative 5'-RACE with molecular barcodes generated TCR beta libraries. One entry per CDR3 protein, called by TCRdb with MiXCR from the 5' RACE reads. The table lists 300,000 to 350,000 distinct CDR3 sequences, approximately 10% of them singletons. This clonotype was detected many times. As yet, its antigen is unknown. Sequences were obtained from blood, either unsorted or a sorted T cell fraction (not recorded which). The TCR was taken from a female donor with ankylosing spondylitis or in good health (not recorded which).

In nucleotides, the CDR3 is TGTGCCACCAAGCAGGTATCCTACGAGCAGTACTTC. Amino acid sequence: CATKQVSYEQYF. The chain couples TRBV28 to TRBJ2-7; no clear D. Trimming pared 10 bases from V and 1 base from J, leaving 11 bases between. Germline CDR1 MDHEN, CDR2 SYDVKM. The CDR3 is made up of 12 amino acids.